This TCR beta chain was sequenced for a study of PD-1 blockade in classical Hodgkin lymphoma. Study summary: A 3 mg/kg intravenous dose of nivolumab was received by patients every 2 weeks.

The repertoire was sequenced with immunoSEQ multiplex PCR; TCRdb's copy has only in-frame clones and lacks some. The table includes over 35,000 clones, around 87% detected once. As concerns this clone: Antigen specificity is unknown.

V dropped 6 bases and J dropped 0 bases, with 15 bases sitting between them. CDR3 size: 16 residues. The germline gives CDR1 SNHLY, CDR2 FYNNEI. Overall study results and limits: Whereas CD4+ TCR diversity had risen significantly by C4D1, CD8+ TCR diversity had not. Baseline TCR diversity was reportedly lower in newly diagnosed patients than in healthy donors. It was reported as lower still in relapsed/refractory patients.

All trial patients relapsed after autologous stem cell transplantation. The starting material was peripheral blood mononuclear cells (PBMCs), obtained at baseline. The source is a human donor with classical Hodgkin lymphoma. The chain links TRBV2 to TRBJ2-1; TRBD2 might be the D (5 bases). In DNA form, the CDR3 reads TGTGCCAGCAGCCGGACTTTTTCCTCCTCCTACAATGAGCAGTTCTTC. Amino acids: CASSRTFSSSYNEQFF.